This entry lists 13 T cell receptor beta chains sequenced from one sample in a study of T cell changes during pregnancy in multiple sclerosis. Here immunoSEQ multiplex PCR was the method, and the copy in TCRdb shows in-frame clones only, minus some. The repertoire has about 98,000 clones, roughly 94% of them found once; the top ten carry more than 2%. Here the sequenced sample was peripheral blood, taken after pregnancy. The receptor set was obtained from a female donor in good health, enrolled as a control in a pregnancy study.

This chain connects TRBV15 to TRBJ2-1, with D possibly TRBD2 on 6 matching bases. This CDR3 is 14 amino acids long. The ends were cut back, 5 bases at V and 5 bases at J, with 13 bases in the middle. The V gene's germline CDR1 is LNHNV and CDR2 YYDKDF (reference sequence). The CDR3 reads CATSSRDLDNEQFF. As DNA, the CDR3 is TGTGCCACCAGCTCGCGGGACTTAGACAATGAGCAGTTCTTC.

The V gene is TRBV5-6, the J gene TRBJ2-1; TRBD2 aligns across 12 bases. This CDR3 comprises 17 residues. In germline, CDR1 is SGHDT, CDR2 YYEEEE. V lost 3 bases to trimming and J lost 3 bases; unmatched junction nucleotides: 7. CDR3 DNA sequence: TGTGCCAGCAGCTCGCCCAGACTAGCGGGAGTCTACAATGAGCAGTTCTTC. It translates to CASSSPRLAGVYNEQFF.

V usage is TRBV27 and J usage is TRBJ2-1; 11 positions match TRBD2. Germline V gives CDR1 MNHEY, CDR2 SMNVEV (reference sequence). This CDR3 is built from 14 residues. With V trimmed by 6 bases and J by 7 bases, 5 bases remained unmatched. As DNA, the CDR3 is TGTGCCAGCAGGTCACTAGCGGGAGTTAATGAGCAGTTCTTC. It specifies CASRSLAGVNEQFF.

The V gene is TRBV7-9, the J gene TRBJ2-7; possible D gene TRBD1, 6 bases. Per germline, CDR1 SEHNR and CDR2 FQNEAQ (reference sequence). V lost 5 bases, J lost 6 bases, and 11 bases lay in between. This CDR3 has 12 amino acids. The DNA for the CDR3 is TGTGCCAGCAGCATTACAGGGTTCGAGCAGTACTTC. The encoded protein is CASSITGFEQYF.

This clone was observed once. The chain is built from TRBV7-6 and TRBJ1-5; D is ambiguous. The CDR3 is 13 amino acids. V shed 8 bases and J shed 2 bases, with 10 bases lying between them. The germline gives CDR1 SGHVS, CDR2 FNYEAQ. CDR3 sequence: CASGPGGNQPQHF. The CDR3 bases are TGTGCCAGCGGGCCAGGCGGCAATCAGCCCCAGCATTTT.

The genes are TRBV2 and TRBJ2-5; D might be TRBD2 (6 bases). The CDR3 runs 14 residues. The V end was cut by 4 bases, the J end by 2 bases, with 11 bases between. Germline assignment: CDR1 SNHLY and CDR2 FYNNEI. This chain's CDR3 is CASSVGLRQETQYF. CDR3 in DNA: TGTGCCAGCAGTGTCGGACTAAGGCAAGAGACCCAGTACTTC.

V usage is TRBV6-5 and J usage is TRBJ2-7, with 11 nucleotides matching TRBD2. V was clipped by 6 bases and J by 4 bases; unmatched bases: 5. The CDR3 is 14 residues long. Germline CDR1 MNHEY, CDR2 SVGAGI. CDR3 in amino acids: CASRLAGGSYEQYF. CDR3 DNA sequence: TGTGCCAGCAGATTAGCGGGAGGGTCATACGAGCAGTACTTC.

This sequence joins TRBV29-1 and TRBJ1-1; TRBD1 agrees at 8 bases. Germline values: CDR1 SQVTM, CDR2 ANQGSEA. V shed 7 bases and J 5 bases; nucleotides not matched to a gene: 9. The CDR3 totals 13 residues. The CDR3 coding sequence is TGCAGCGGGGCCAGGGGGCCGGGAACTGAAGCTTTCTTT. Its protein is CSGARGPGTEAFF. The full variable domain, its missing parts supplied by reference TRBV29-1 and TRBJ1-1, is SAVISQKPSRDICQRGTSLTIQCQVDSQVTMMFWYRQQPGQSLTLIATANQGSEATYESGFVIDKFPISRPNLTFSTLTVSNMSPEDSSIYLCSGARGPGTEAFFGQGTRLTVV.

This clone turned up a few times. CDR3 loop: CASSRVEGASYEQYF. The CDR3 nucleotides read TGTGCCAGCAGCCGGGTGGAGGGAGCATCCTACGAGCAGTACTTC. The chain has TRBV14 and TRBJ2-7; maybe TRBD2 (6 bases). Germline loops: CDR1 SGHDN, CDR2 FVKESK. Between the trimmed V and J ends, which lost 4 bases and 1 base, there was a span of 14 bases. The CDR3 consists of 15 residues.

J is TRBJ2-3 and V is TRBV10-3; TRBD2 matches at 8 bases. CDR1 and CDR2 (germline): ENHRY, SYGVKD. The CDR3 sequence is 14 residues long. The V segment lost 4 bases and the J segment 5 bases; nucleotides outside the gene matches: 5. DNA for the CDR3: TGTGCCATCAGTGCGGGAGCGGGGGTAGATACGCAGTATTTT. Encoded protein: CAISAGAGVDTQYF.

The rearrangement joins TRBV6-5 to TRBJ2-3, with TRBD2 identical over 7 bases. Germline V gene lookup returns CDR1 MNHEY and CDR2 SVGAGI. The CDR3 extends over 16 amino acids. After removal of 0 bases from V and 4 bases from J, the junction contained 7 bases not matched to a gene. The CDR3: CASSYSGAGVADTQYF. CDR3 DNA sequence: TGTGCCAGCAGTTACTCCGGGGCGGGGGTGGCAGATACGCAGTATTTT.

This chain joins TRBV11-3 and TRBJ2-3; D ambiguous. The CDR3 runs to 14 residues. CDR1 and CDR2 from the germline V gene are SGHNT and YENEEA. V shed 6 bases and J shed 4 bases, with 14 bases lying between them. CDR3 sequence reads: CASSFQASSDTQYF. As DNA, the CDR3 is TGTGCCAGCAGTTTTCAAGCATCGTCAGATACGCAGTATTTT.

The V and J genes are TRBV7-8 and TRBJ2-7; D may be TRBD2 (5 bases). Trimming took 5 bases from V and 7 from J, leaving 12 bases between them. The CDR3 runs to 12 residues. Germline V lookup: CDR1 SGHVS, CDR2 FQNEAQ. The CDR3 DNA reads TGTGCCAGCAGCCCCCAGGAGCGGGAGCAGTACTTC. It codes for CASSPQEREQYF.